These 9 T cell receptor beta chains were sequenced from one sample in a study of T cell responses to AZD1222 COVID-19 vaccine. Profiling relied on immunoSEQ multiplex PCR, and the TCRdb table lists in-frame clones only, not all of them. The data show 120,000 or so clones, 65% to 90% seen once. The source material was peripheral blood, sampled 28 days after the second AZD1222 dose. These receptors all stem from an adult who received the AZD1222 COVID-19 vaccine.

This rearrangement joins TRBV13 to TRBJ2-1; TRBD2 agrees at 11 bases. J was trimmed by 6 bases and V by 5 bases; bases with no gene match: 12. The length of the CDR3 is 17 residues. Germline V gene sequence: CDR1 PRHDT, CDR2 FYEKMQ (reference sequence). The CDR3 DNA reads TGTGCCAGCAGCCCAACACTAGCGGGGGCCCTCCGCAATGAGCAGTTCTTC. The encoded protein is CASSPTLAGALRNEQFF.

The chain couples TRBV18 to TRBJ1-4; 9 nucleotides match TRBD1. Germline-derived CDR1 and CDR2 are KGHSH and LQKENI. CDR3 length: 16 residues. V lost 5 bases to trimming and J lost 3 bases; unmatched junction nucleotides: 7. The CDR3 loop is CASSSDRDRANEKLFF. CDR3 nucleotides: TGTGCCAGCTCATCTGACCGGGACAGGGCTAATGAAAAACTGTTTTTT.

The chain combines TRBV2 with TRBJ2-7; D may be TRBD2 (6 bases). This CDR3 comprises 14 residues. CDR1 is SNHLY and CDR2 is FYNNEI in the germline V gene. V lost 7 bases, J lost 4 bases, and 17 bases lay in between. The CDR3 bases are TGTGCCAGCAACCGAGGCGGGGCCGATTACGAGCAGTACTTC. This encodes CASNRGGADYEQYF.

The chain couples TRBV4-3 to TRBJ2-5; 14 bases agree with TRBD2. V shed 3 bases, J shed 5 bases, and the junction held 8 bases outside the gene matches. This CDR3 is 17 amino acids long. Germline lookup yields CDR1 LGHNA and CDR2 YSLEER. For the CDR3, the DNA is TGCGCCAGCAGCCAGCTGGGACTAGCGGGGGTGGGGGAGACCCAGTACTTC. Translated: CASSQLGLAGVGETQYF.

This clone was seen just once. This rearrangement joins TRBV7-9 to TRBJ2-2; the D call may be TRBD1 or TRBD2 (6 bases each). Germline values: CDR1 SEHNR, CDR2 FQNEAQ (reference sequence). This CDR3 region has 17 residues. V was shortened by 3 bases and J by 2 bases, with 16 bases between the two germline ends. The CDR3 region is CASSFPPGGTNTGELFF. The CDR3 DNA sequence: TGTGCCAGCAGCTTTCCCCCCGGCGGGACAAACACCGGGGAGCTGTTTTTT.

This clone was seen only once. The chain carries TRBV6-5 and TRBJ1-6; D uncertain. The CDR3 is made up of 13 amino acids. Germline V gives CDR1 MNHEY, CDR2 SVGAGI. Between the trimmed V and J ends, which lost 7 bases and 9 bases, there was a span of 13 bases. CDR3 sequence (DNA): TGTGCCAGCAAGAGGGTAAAAGGTTCACCCCTCCACTTT. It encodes CASKRVKGSPLHF.

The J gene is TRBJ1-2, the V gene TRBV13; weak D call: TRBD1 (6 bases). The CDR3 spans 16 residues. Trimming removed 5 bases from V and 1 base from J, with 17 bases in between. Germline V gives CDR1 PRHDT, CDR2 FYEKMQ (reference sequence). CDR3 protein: CASSLAGGGNNYGYTF. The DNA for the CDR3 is TGTGCCAGCAGCCTAGCGGGGGGCGGAAATAACTATGGCTACACCTTC.

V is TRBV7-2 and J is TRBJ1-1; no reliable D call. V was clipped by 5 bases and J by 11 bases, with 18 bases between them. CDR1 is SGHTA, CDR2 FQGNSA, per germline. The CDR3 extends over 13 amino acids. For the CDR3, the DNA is TGTGCCAGCAGCGCCCAGGCTGGGGTGGTCGCTTTCTTT. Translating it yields CASSAQAGVVAFF.

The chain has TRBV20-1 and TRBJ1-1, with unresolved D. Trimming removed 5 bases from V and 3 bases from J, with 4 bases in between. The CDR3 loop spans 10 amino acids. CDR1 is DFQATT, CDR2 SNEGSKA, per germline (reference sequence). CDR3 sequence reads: CSASHTEAFF. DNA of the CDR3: TGCAGTGCTTCGCACACTGAAGCTTTCTTT.